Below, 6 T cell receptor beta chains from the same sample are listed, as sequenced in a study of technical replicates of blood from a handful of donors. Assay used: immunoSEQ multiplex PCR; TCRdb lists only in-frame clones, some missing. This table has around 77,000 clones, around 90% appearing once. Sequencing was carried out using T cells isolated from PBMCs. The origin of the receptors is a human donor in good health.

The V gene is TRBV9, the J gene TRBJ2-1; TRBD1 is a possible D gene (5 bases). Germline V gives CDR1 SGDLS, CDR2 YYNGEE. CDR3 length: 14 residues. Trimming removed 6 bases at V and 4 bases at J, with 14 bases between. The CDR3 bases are TGTGCCAGCACCAGGGTCGGATTTTACAATGAGCAGTTCTTC. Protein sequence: CASTRVGFYNEQFF.

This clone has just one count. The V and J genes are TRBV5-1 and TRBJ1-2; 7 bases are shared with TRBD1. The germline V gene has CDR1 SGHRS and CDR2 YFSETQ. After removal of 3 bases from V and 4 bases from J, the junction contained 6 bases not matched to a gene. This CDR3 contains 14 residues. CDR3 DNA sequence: TGCGCCAGCAGCTCTCCTGGACAGGTCTATGGCTACACCTTC. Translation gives CASSSPGQVYGYTF. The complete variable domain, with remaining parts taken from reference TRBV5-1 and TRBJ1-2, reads KAGVTQTPRYLIKTRGQQVTLSCSPISGHRSVSWYQQTPGQGLQFLFEYFSETQRNKGNFPGRFSGRQFSNSRSEMNVSTLELGDSALYLCASSSPGQVYGYTFGSGTRLTVV.

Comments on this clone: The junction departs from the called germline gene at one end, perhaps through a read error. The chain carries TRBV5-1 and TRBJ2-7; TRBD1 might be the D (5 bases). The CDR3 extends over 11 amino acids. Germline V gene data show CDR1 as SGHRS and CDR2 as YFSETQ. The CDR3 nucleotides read TGCACCAGAGGACATTTATACGAGCAGTACTTC. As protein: CTRGHLYEQYF.

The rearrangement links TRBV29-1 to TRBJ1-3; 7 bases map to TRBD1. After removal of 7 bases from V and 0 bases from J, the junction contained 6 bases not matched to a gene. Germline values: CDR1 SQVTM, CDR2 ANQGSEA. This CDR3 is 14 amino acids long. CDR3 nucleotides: TGCAGCGCTGCAACAGGGGCCTCTGGAAACACCATATATTTT. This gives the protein CSAATGASGNTIYF.

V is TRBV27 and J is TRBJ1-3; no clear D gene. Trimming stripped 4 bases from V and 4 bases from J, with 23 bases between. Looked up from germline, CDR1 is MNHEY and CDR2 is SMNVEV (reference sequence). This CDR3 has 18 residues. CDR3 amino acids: CASSSNDLGLEGGNTIYF. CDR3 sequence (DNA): TGTGCCAGCAGTTCCAATGATTTGGGCCTCGAAGGAGGAAACACCATATATTTT.

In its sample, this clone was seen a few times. CDR3 protein: CAWSDLTGIKMNTEAFF. The CDR3 nucleotides are TGTGCCTGGAGTGATTTGACAGGGATAAAAATGAACACTGAAGCTTTCTTT. This chain uses TRBV30 with TRBJ1-1; TRBD1 agrees at 7 bases. The CDR3 is 17 residues long. Germline assignment: CDR1 GTSNPN and CDR2 SVGIG (reference sequence). Trimming took 1 base from V and 0 from J; bases not matched to a gene: 11.